The following is a T cell receptor (beta chain) sequence with its context. The data were taken from a study of CD8 T cells in Susac syndrome. The authors carried out high-throughput sequencing of TCR beta. They applied it to CD8+ and CD4+ T cells obtained from blood. Random hexamers were used to reverse transcribe an amount of 0.5 to 1 ug RNA. Amplification of TCR beta CDR3 spanned 54 Vbeta and 13 Jbeta via immunoSEQ multiplex PCR. TCRdb used MiXCR to reprocess the immunoSEQ multiplex PCR reads, holding one entry per CDR3 protein. The sample shows approximately 170,000 distinct CDR3 sequences, 93% of them seen only once. Germline V CDR1 and CDR2: SGHRS, YFSETQ. V was cut by 4 bases and J by 0 bases, with 10 bases left in between. The length of the CDR3 is 15 residues.

Sequenced: CD4+ T cells from PBMCs. The chain joins TRBV5-1 to TRBJ2-2, with D perhaps matching TRBD1 (6 bases). The TCR was taken from a human donor in good health. CDR3 amino acids: CASSPDSSNTGELFF. Here the CDR3 DNA reads TGCGCCAGCAGCCCGGACAGCTCGAACACCGGGGAGCTGTTTTTT.